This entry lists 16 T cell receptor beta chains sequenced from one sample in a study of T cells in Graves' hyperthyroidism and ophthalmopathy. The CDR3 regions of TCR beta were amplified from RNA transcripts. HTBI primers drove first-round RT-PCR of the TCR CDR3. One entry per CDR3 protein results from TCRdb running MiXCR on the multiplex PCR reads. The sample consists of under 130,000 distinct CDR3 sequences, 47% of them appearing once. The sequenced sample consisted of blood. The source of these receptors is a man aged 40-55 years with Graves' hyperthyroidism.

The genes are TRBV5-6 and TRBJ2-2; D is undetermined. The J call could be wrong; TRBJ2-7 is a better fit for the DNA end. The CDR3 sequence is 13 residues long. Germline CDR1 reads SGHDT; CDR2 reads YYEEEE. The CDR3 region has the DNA TGTGCCAGCAGCTTTCGGAACACCGGGGAGCAGTACTTC. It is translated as CASSFRNTGEQYF.

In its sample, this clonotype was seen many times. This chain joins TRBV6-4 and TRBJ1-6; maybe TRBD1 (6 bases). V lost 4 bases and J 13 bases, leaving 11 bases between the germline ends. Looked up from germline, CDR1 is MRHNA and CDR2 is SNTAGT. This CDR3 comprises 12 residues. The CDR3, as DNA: TGTGCCAGCAGTGGTCCACAGGGCCCCCTCCACTTT. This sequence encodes CASSGPQGPLHF.

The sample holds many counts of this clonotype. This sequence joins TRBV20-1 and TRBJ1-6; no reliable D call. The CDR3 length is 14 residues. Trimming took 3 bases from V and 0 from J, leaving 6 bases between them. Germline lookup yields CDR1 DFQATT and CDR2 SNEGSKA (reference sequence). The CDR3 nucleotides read TGCAGTGCTAGGACGGACTCCTATAATTCACCCCTCCACTTT. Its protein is CSARTDSYNSPLHF.

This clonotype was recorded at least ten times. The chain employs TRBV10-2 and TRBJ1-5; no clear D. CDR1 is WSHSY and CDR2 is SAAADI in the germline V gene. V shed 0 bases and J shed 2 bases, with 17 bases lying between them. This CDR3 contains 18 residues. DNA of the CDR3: TGCGCCAGCAGTGAGTCGACTCGGGCAGCCGGGGGCAATCAGCCCCAGCATTTT. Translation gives CASSESTRAAGGNQPQHF.

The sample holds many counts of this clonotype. The CDR3 loop reads CSGETGTYEQYF. Written as DNA, the CDR3 is TGCAGCGGCGAGACAGGGACCTACGAGCAGTACTTC. The V and J genes are TRBV29-1 and TRBJ2-7, with 7 positions matching TRBD1. The V gene end was trimmed by 7 bases and the J gene end by 2 bases; junction bases not matched to a gene: 5. This CDR3 is 12 amino acids long. Germline loops: CDR1 SQVTM, CDR2 ANQGSEA.

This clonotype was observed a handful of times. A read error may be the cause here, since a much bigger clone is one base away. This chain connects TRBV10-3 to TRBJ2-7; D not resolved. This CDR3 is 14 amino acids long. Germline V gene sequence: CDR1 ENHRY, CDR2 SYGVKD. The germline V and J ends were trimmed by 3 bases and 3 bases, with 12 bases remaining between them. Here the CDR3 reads CAISDRTLVYEQYF. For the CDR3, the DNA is TGTGCCATCAGTGACCGGACCTTAGTCTACGAGCAGTACTTC.

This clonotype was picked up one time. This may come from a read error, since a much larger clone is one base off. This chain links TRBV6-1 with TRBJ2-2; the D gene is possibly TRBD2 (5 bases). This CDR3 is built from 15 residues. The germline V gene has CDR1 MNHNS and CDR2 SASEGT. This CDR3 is CGSSAERMNTGELFF. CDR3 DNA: TGTGGCAGCAGTGCCGAGCGGATGAACACCGGGGAGCTGTTTTTT.

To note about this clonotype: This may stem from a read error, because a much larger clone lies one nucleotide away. This CDR3 is CASGYRDSAYEQYF. The CDR3, as DNA: TGTGCCAGCGGTTACCGGGACAGTGCCTACGAGCAGTACTTC. The rearrangement uses TRBV5-5 and TRBJ2-7; 7 bases agree with TRBD1. CDR1 and CDR2 from the germline V gene are SGHKS and YYEKEE (reference sequence). The CDR3 has 14 residues. J lost 2 bases, V lost 7 bases, and 9 bases had no gene match.

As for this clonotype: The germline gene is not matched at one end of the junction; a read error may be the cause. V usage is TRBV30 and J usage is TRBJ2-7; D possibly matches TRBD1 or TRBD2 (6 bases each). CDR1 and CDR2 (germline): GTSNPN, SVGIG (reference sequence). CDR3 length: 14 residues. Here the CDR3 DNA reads TGTGCCTGGAGCCCCGGAAGGGGGGCACCTCGTATCACCTTC. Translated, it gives CAWSPGRGAPRITF.

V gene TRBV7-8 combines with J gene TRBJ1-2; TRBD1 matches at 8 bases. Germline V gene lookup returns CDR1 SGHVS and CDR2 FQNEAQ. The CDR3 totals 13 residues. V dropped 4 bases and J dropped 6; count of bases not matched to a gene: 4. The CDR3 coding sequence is TGTGCCAGCAGCTCCCGGACAGGGAATGGCTACACCTTC. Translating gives CASSSRTGNGYTF.

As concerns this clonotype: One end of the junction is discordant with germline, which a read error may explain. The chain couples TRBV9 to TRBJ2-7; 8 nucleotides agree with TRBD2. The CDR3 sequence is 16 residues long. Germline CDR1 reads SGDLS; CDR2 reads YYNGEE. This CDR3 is CASSVTAGAYTGELYF. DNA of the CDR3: TGTGCCAGCAGCGTGACAGCGGGGGCGTACACCGGGGAGCTGTACTTC.

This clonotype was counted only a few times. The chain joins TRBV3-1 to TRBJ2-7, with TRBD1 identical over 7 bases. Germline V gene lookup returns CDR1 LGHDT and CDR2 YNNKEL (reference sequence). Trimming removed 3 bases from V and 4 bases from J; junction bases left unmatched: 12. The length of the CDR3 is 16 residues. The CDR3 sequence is CASSQAMGTAGYEQYF. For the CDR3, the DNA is TGTGCCAGCAGCCAGGCAATGGGGACAGCCGGTTACGAGCAGTACTTC.

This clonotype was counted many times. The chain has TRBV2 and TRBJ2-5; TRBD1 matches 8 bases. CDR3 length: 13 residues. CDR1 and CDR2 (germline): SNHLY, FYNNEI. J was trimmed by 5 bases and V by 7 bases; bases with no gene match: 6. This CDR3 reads CASIRGRRETQYF. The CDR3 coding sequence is TGTGCCAGCATCAGGGGGCGCCGGGAGACCCAGTACTTC.

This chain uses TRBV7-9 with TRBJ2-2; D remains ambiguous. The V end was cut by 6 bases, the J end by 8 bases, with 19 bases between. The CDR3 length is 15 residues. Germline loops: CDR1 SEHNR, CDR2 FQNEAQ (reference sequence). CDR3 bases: TGTGCCAGCAGTATAGAGGTTAGAAGGGCAGGGGAGCTGTTTTTT. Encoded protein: CASSIEVRRAGELFF. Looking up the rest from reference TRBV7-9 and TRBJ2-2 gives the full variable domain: DTGVSQNPRHKITKRGQNVTFRCDPISEHNRLYWYRQTLGQGPEFLTYFQNEAQLEKSRLLSDRFSAERPKGSFSTLEIQRTEQGDSAMYLCASSIEVRRAGELFFGEGSRLTVL.

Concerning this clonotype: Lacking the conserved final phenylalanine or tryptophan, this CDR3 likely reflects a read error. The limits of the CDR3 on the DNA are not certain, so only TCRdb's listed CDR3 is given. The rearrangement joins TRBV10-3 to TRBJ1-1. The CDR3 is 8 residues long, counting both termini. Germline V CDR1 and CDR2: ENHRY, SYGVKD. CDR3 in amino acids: CAISESTP.

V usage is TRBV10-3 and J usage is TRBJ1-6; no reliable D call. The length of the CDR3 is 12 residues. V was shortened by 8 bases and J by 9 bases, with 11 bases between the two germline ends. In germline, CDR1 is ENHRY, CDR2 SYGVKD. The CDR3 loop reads CAIFHGRSPLHF. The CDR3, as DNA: TGTGCCATCTTCCACGGACGTTCACCCCTCCACTTT.